The 6 T cell receptor beta chains presented below share a single source sample, sequenced in a study of shared clonotypes between healthy human individuals. Sequencing was performed with immunoSEQ multiplex PCR; in TCRdb, only in-frame clones are kept and a portion is missing. The table lists around 2,000,000 clones, approximately 95% of them singletons. The naive CD8 fraction comprised CD45RO-negative cells positively selected for CCR7 and excluded terminally differentiated effector memory CD45RA+ cells. Specimen: naive CD8+ T cells sorted from blood. The origin of the receptors is a man aged 18 to 35 in good health.

In this sample, this clone turned up once. V gene TRBV27 combines with J gene TRBJ2-7; 9 bases are a match to TRBD2. The germline CDR1 and CDR2 sequences are MNHEY and SMNVEV (reference sequence). V trimming: 4 bases; J trimming: 5 bases; junction bases outside the gene matches: 12. The CDR3 has 16 residues. In DNA, the CDR3 is TGTGCCAGCAGTTCCCATCCGCGGGAGGGCCCGGACGAGCAGTACTTC. It specifies CASSSHPREGPDEQYF.

CDR3 nucleotide sequence: TGCGCCAGCAGCCAAGATCAACAGCGGACGGATAATTCACCCCTCCACTTT. Protein sequence: CASSQDQQRTDNSPLHF. This chain joins TRBV4-1 and TRBJ1-6; D uncertain. The V end lost 0 bases, the J end lost 5 bases, and 14 bases lay between the germline ends. Germline V CDR1 and CDR2: MGHRA, YSYEKL. This CDR3 is 17 amino acids long.

V usage is TRBV4-2 and J usage is TRBJ1-4; no clear D gene. The germline V gene encodes CDR1 LGHNA and CDR2 YNFKEQ. CDR3 size: 13 residues. V lost 4 bases to trimming and J lost 5 bases, with 8 bases between them. CDR3 nucleotide sequence: TGTGCCAGCAGCCTTGTTGGGAATGAAAAACTGTTTTTT. This gives the protein CASSLVGNEKLFF.

The CDR3 DNA follows: TGTGCCAGCAGCGTAGTCCAAGGGCCGCGGGACGAGCAGTACTTC. Translated: CASSVVQGPRDEQYF. The genes are TRBV9 and TRBJ2-7; a weak D match, TRBD2 (5 bases). V shed 0 bases and J shed 5 bases, with 15 bases lying between them. Germline CDR1 and CDR2: SGDLS and YYNGEE. The CDR3 has 15 residues.

The chain links TRBV28 to TRBJ2-1, with D possibly TRBD2 on 5 matching bases. Trimming cost V 7 bases and J 4 bases, with 17 bases left between them. CDR3 length: 15 residues. CDR1 MDHEN and CDR2 SYDVKM come from the germline V gene. The CDR3 loop reads CASTGVPVLYNEQFF. Here the CDR3 DNA reads TGTGCCAGCACCGGGGTTCCGGTGCTATACAATGAGCAGTTCTTC.

This sequence joins TRBV10-3 and TRBJ2-7, with 12 nucleotides matching TRBD1. Germline assignment: CDR1 ENHRY and CDR2 SYGVKD. The CDR3 sequence is 13 residues long. V lost 10 bases to trimming and J lost 3 bases; unmatched junction nucleotides: 4. The CDR3 spells CATGTGGGYEQYF. The DNA for the CDR3 is TGTGCCACCGGGACAGGGGGCGGCTACGAGCAGTACTTC.